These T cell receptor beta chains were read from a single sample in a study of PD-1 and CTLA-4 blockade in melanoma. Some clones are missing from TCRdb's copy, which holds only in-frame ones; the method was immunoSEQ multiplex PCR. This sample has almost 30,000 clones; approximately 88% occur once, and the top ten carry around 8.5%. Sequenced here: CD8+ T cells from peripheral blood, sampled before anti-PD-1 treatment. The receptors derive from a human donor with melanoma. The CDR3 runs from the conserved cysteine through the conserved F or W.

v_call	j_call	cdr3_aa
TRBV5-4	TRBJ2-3	CASSLGQGVPDTQYF
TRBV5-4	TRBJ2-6	CASSLAWGGANVLTF
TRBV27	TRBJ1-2	CASRGTNYGYTF
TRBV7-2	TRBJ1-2	CASSLADGYGYTF
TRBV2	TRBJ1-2	CASSEHSGDYGYTF
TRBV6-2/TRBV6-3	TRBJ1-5	CASSSGGLGDQPQHF
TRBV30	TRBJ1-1	CAWSVLGNTEAFF
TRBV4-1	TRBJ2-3	CASSQDSGRTDTQYF
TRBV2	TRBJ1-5	CASSPGQGTGQPQHF
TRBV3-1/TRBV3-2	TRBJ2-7	CASSQGYGTYEQYF
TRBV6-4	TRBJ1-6	CASSDSDNSPLHF
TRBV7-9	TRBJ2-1	CASSPRTSGLYNEQFF
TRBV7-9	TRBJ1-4	CASSLGQGNEKLFF
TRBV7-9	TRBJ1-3	CASSSDRGHTIYF
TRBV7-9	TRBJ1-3	CASSSTGNTIYF
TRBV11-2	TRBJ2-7	CASSLDRWVTYEQYF
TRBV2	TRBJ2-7	CASMRTTSYEQYF
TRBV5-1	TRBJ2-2	CASSLAGRDSGELFF
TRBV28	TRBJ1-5	CASSLLSGSINQPQHF
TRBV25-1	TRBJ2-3	CASSERNSGTDTQYF
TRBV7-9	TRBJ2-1	CASSPADYNEQFF
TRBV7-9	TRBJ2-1	CASSLRDNEQFF
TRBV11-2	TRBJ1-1	CASSLTPGGNTEAFF
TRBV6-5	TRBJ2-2	CASSYGLAGRTGELFF
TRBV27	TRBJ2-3	CASSSLLVEVDTQYF
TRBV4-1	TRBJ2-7	CASSQKFPDYEQYF
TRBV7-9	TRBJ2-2	CASSLVYTGELFF
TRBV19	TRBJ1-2	CASSIPRQGSYGYTF
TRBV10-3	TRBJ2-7	CAISDPDRGSSYEQYF
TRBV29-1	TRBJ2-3	CSAWGEQYSTDTQYF
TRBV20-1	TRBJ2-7	CSASTGTPSSYEQYF
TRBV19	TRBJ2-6	CASSADGLSGANVLTF
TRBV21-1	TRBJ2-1	CASSACRRGALSSYNEQFF
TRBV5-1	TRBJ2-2	CASSFRRLTNTGELFF
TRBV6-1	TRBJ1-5	CASSEGDAHQPQHF
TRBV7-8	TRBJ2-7	CASSLERGGPYEQYF
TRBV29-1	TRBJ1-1	CSVEDLYGVAFF